This entry lists 16 T cell receptor beta chains sequenced from one sample in a study of T cell clonality in common variable immunodeficiency. Clones were sequenced by immunoSEQ multiplex PCR, and TCRdb holds only the in-frame ones, with some missing. The repertoire shows 16,000 or so clones, none seen only once; the top ten take roughly 14%. Whole-study findings and limits: Reportedly, TCR beta sequences from common variable immunodeficiency showed fewer deletions and N-nucleotide insertions.

Antigens of these TCRs are unknown. Source material: peripheral blood mononuclear cells. These receptors came from a human donor with common variable immunodeficiency.

The sequenced part of the CDR3 DNA is TGTGCCAGCAGCTTCAGGAATTCACCC. Translating gives CASSFRNSP. The whole CDR3 sequence reads CASSFRNSPLHF. The rearrangement uses TRBV7-2 and TRBJ1-6; D not resolved. The sequenced fragment ends 3 residues before the CDR3 boundary, so the rest is inferred from the germline J gene. The V and J ends lost 3 bases and 7 bases respectively, with 4 bases between them. Germline V lookup: CDR1 SGHTA, CDR2 FQGNSA. The CDR3 is 12 residues long.

This clone has just a few counts. The DNA ends 3 residues before the CDR3 does, and the rest of the CDR3 is filled in from the germline J gene. The chain carries TRBV18 and TRBJ2-1; 11 bases line up with TRBD1. Germline-derived CDR1 and CDR2 are KGHSH and LQKENI. This CDR3 has 15 amino acids. J gave up 7 bases and V 0 bases, and 2 bases lay outside the gene matches. The CDR3 DNA, read in part, is TGTGCCAGCTCACCACCGGACAGGGGGCGGAATGAG. Amino acid sequence: CASSPPDRGRNE. The complete CDR3 protein is CASSPPDRGRNEQFF.

About this clone: The DNA ends 3 residues before the CDR3 does, and the rest of the CDR3 is filled in from the germline J gene. The rearrangement links TRBV7-9 to TRBJ2-5, with a possible D match to TRBD2 (6 bases). V lost 0 bases and J lost 5, with 10 bases in between. The CDR3 runs to 14 residues. Per germline, CDR1 SEHNR and CDR2 FQNEAQ (reference sequence). CDR3 DNA (partial): TGTGCCAGCAGCTTAGCGGCGGGGCAGGAGACC. Translating gives CASSLAAGQET. The CDR3 reads in full as CASSLAAGQETQYF.

The table lists this clone with many counts. The part of the CDR3 DNA that was read is TGCGCCAGCAGCTTGGAGCCGCGCGGGACAGGTAATTCACCC. Protein sequence: CASSLEPRGTGNSP. The complete CDR3 reads CASSLEPRGTGNSPLHF. This sequence joins TRBV5-1 and TRBJ1-6; 8 positions match TRBD1. The read falls 3 residues short of the CDR3 end, and the missing part is taken from the germline J gene. The CDR3 extends over 17 amino acids. J lost 6 bases, V lost 0 bases, and 8 bases had no gene match. The germline gives CDR1 SGHRS, CDR2 YFSETQ.

This clone came up a few times. The missing CDR3 end, 3 residues past where the read stops, is filled in from the germline J gene. The chain joins TRBV20-1 to TRBJ1-4, with TRBD1 identical over 8 bases. V was pared by 3 bases and J by 3 bases, with 12 bases of the junction left unmatched. Germline V gene sequence: CDR1 DFQATT, CDR2 SNEGSKA (reference sequence). CDR3 length equals 17 residues. CDR3 bases read: TGCAGTGCTAGCATCGACAGGGGAGGGTGGGCTAATGAAAAA. It specifies CSASIDRGGWANEK. The whole CDR3 sequence reads CSASIDRGGWANEKLFF.

This clone was observed a handful of times. The missing CDR3 end, 3 residues past where the read stops, is filled in from the germline J gene. The rearrangement joins TRBV18 to TRBJ1-4; the D is unclear. Trimming removed 6 bases at V and 0 bases at J, with 14 bases between. From germline, CDR1 is KGHSH and CDR2 LQKENI. The CDR3 is 16 residues long. This CDR3 reads CASSRLVDSTNEKLFF. The sequenced part of the CDR3 DNA is TGTGCCAGCTCCCGCTTGGTGGACTCAACTAATGAAAAA.

This clone showed up many times. The read finishes 3 residues shy of the CDR3 end, and the germline J gene is used to complete it. The chain employs TRBV30 and TRBJ1-5, with a possible D match to TRBD1 (6 bases). Germline assignment: CDR1 GTSNPN and CDR2 SVGIG (reference sequence). Trimming cost V 3 bases and J 0 bases, with 21 bases left between them. This CDR3 region has 18 residues. The CDR3: CAWRRGQPAPDSNQPQHF. Incomplete CDR3 DNA: TGTGCCTGGAGACGAGGACAGCCGGCCCCGGATAGCAATCAGCCC.

Comments on this clone: From the germline J gene comes the end of the CDR3, since the read stops 3 residues before it. The gene calls are TRBV18 and TRBJ2-5; D is perhaps TRBD2 (6 bases). V lost 6 bases and J 0 bases, leaving 8 bases between the germline ends. Germline-derived CDR1 and CDR2 are KGHSH and LQKENI. The CDR3 has 13 amino acids. The sequenced CDR3 bases are TGTGCCAGCTCCCGGGACTACCAAGAGACC. It codes for CASSRDYQET. The complete CDR3 protein is CASSRDYQETQYF.

This clone was detected a few times. The missing CDR3 end, 3 residues past where the read stops, is filled in from the germline J gene. This chain joins TRBV18 and TRBJ2-7, with 8 bases lining up with TRBD1. CDR3 length: 14 residues. Germline trimming cut 3 bases from V and 5 bases from J; bases unmatched to any gene: 6. Germline V lookup: CDR1 KGHSH, CDR2 LQKENI. CDR3 protein: CASSPSGTGNEQYF. CDR3 DNA (partial): TGTGCCAGCTCACCCTCCGGGACAGGTAACGAG.

This clone was seen at least ten times. The DNA ends 3 residues before the CDR3 does, and the rest of the CDR3 is filled in from the germline J gene. This sequence joins TRBV19 and TRBJ2-6, with D perhaps matching TRBD1 (6 bases). Trimming removed 3 bases from V and 4 bases from J, with 10 bases in between. The CDR3 contains 15 residues. Germline lookup yields CDR1 LNHDA and CDR2 SQIVND (reference sequence). The CDR3: CASSITGSGANVLTF. Partial CDR3 DNA: TGTGCCAGTAGTATCACAGGGTCCGGGGCCAACGTC.

Concerning this clone: Read sequence stops 3 residues before the CDR3 end, and the germline J gene provides the missing end. The J gene is TRBJ2-7, the V gene TRBV7-6; TRBD1 aligns across 8 bases. Germline loops: CDR1 SGHVS, CDR2 FNYEAQ. The CDR3 totals 15 residues. Trimming took 4 bases from V and 6 from J; bases not matched to a gene: 11. The CDR3 here is CASSSLSRTGSEQYF. CDR3 bases read: TGTGCCAGCAGCTCACTCTCAAGGACAGGGTCCGAG. Combining the CDR3 with reference TRBV7-6 and TRBJ2-7 gives the whole variable domain GAGVSQSPRYKVTKRGQDVALRCDPISGHVSLYWYRQALGQGPEFLTYFNYEAQQDKSGLPNDRFSAERPEGSISTLTIQRTEQRDSAMYRCASSSLSRTGSEQYFGPGTRLTVT.

In its sample, this clone was seen a few times. The read gets to within 3 residues of the CDR3 end, and the germline J gene fills in the rest. The V gene is TRBV30, the J gene TRBJ1-1; no reliable D call. Deletions cut 2 bases from V and 1 base from J, with 8 bases between. The CDR3 is 13 residues long. Germline V gene sequence: CDR1 GTSNPN, CDR2 SVGIG (reference sequence). The CDR3 loop reads CAWSRAGNTEAFF. The CDR3 DNA, read in part, is TGTGCCTGGAGTCGTGCAGGGAACACTGAA.

This clone has just a few counts. The missing CDR3 end, 3 residues past where the read stops, is filled in from the germline J gene. The chain couples TRBV11-2 to TRBJ2-7; 9 bases agree with TRBD1. This CDR3 spans 13 amino acids. CDR1 SGHAT and CDR2 FQNNGV come from the germline V gene. Losses at the gene ends were 8 bases for V and 5 bases for J; bases not matched to a gene: 7. The chain's CDR3 is CASLGQGKDEQYF. The covered CDR3 bases are TGTGCCAGCTTGGGACAGGGTAAGGACGAG.

A note on this clone: From the germline J gene comes the end of the CDR3, since the read stops 3 residues before it. The J gene is TRBJ1-4, the V gene TRBV7-6, with 10 bases that match TRBD1. This CDR3 has 17 amino acids. With V trimmed by 5 bases and J by 2 bases, 8 bases remained unmatched. In germline, CDR1 is SGHVS, CDR2 FNYEAQ. The CDR3 sequence: CASSVGTGALTNEKLFF. CDR3 DNA (partial): TGTGCCAGCAGCGTAGGGACAGGGGCTTTGACTAATGAAAAA.

Turning to this clone: Sequencing ends 3 residues short of the CDR3 end; the germline J gene provides the rest. The chain is built from TRBV18 and TRBJ2-2, with a tentative D call TRBD2 (5 bases). Germline V gene sequence: CDR1 KGHSH, CDR2 LQKENI. The length of the CDR3 is 14 residues. V was pared by 2 bases and J by 3 bases, with 7 bases between. The covered CDR3 bases are TGTGCCAGCTCACCAACCGGGGACACCGGGGAG. The encoded protein is CASSPTGDTGE. The whole CDR3 region reads CASSPTGDTGELFF.

This clone has only a few counts. Sequencing ends 3 residues short of the CDR3 end; the germline J gene provides the rest. The chain uses TRBV19 and TRBJ2-6; D not certain. V was pared by 6 bases and J by 0 bases, with 9 bases between. Germline V CDR1 and CDR2: LNHDA, SQIVND (reference sequence). The CDR3 loop spans 15 amino acids. CDR3 residues: CASSLRSSGANVLTF. The part of the CDR3 DNA that was read is TGTGCCAGTAGCCTTCGTTCCTCTGGGGCCAACGTC.